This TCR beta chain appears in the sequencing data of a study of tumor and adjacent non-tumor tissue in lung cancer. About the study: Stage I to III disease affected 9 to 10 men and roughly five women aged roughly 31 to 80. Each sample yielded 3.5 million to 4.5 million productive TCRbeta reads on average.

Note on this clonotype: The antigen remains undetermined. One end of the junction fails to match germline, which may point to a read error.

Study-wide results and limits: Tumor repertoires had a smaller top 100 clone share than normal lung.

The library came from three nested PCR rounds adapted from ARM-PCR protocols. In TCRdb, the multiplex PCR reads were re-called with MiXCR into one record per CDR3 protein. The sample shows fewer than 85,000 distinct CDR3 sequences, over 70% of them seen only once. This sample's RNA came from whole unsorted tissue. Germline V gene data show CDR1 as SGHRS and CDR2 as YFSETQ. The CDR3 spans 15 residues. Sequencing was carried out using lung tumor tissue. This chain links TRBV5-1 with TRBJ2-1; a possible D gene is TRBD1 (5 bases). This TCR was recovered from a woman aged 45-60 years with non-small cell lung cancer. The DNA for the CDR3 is TGCGCCAGCAGCCAGGGCAGGACGGCGTTGAGTGAGCAATTCTTC. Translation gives CASSQGRTALSEQFF.